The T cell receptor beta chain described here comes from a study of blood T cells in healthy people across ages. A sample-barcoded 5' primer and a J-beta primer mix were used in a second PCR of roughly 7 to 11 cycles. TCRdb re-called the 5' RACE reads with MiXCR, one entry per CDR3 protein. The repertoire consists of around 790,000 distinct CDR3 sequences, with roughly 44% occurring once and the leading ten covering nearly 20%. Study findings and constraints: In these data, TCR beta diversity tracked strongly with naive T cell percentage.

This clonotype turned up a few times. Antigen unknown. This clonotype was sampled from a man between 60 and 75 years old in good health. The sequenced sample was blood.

The CDR3 DNA is TGTGCCAGCAAACCGACAGGGGGAGATACGCAGTATTTT. It translates to CASKPTGGDTQYF. The rearrangement uses TRBV12-3 or TRBV12-4 and TRBJ2-3; 9 nucleotides align to TRBD1. After removal of 7 bases from V and 5 bases from J, the junction contained 4 bases not matched to a gene. The length of the CDR3 is 13 residues.